This T cell receptor beta chain was sequenced during a study of T cell responses to AZD1222 COVID-19 vaccine. Study results and limitations: Across the whole spike, CD4 TCRs peaked at regions 160-218 and 743-854. White British ancestry dominated among donors, who included more females, and clonal diversity was possibly underestimated.

Sequencing used immunoSEQ multiplex PCR; TCRdb keeps in-frame clones, though not all of them. The table includes some 180,000 clones, approximately 90% detected once. CDR3 size: 17 residues. V was shortened by 3 bases and J by 1 base, with 18 bases between the two germline ends. Germline CDR1 reads MNHEY; CDR2 reads SMNVEV (reference sequence). This clone was detected once. Its cognate antigen is unknown. The sequences come from peripheral blood, collected on day 0 of AZD1222 vaccination. This TCR was recovered from an adult in good health. This chain joins TRBV27 and TRBJ1-2; D not certain. As DNA, the CDR3 is TGTGCCAGCAGTTTCTCTTCCCCAACGACAAGTAACTATGGCTACACCTTC. It is translated as CASSFSSPTTSNYGYTF.